This TCR beta chain was captured by sequencing in a study of cytomegalovirus exposure and HLA in healthy donors. Study results and caveats: In a later analysis, an Asian-associated ancestry cluster reportedly showed fewer N-insertions than the approximately 620-donor mean. It was 160 or so TCR beta chains that were listed as cytomegalovirus-associated.

Details on this clone: The target antigen is unknown.

PCR used 60 Vbeta primers and 13 Jbeta primers. Data came from immunoSEQ multiplex PCR; TCRdb stores just in-frame clones and leaves some out. In total, the table holds more than 95,000 clones. Trimming shortened V by 0 bases and J by 6 bases, and 10 bases separated the two germline ends. This CDR3 is 13 amino acids long. Germline assignment: CDR1 SGHRS and CDR2 YFSETQ. The sequencing input was PBMCs. The source of this sequence is a man younger than 30 in good health and CMV-seronegative. The rearrangement joins TRBV5-1 to TRBJ2-7; TRBD2 might be the D (6 bases). The CDR3 sequence is CASSLAGVSEQYF. The CDR3 nucleotides read TGCGCCAGCAGCTTGGCGGGGGTTAGCGAGCAGTACTTC. Complete variable domain (other parts from reference TRBV5-1 and TRBJ2-7): KAGVTQTPRYLIKTRGQQVTLSCSPISGHRSVSWYQQTPGQGLQFLFEYFSETQRNKGNFPGRFSGRQFSNSRSEMNVSTLELGDSALYLCASSLAGVSEQYFGPGTRLTVT.